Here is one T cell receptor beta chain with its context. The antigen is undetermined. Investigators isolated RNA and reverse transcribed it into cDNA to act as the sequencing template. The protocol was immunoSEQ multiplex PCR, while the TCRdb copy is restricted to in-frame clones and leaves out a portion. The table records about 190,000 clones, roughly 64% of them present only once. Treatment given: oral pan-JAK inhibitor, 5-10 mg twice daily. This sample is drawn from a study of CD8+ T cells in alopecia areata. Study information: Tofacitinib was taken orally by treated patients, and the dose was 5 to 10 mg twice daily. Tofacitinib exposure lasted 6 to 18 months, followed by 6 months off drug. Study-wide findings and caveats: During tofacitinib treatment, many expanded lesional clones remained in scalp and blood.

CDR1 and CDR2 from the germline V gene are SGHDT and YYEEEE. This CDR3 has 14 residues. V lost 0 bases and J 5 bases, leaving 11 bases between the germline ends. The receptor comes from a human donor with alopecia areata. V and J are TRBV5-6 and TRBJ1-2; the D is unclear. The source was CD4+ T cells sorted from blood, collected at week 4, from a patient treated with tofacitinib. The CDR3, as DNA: TGTGCCAGCAGCTTGGGAGCCAACCTATATGGCTACACCTTC. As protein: CASSLGANLYGYTF.